This T cell receptor (beta chain) was sequenced in a study of blood T cell repertoires in COVID-19. Study background: Collection of acute and convalescent COVID-19 samples took place in the United States, Italy and Spain.

This clone was counted once. TCRdb's table, derived via immunoSEQ multiplex PCR, lists solely in-frame clones and lacks some. This sample has about 270,000 clones, with roughly nine tenths found just once. CDR1 and CDR2 from the germline V gene are SEHNR and FQNEAQ (reference sequence). The CDR3 totals 14 residues. V lost 2 bases and J lost 5; bases outside the gene matches: 1. The chain is built from TRBV7-9 and TRBJ1-4; 8 bases agree with TRBD1. The sample taken for sequencing was peripheral blood. The clonotype was recovered from a man between 60 and 75 years old who had recovered from COVID-19. CDR3: CASSLPGGNEKLFF. As DNA, the CDR3 is TGTGCCAGCAGCTTACCAGGGGGCAATGAAAAACTGTTTTTT.